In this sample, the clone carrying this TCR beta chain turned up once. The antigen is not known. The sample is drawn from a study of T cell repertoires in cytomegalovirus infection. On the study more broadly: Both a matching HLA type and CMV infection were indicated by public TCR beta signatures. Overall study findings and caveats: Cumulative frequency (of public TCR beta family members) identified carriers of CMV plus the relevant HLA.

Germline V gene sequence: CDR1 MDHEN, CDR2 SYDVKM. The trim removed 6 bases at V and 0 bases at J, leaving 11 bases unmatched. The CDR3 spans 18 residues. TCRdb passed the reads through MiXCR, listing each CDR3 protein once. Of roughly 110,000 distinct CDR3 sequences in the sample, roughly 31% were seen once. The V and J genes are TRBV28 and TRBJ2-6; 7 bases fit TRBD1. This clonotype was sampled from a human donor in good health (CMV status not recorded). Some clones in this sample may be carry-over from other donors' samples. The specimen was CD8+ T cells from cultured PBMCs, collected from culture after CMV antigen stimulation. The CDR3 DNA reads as TGTGCCAGCAGATCCAGACAGGGCGTCAGCTCTGGGGCCAACGTCCTGACTTTC. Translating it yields CASRSRQGVSSGANVLTF.